A single sample gave rise to the 10 T cell receptor beta chains below, sequenced in a study of T cell responses to AZD1222 COVID-19 vaccine. The method was immunoSEQ multiplex PCR; TCRdb's version includes in-frame clones alone and lacks a portion of them. Among some 130,000 clones, about 80% were seen once, and the ten largest hold about 4%. The specimen comprised peripheral blood, sampled on day 0 of AZD1222 vaccination. The receptors here all came from an adult in good health.

This chain connects TRBV9 to TRBJ1-2; D possibly corresponds to TRBD1 (5 bases). Trimming stripped 3 bases from V and 3 bases from J, with 9 bases between. CDR3 length: 13 amino acids. CDR1 and CDR2 from the germline V gene are SGDLS and YYNGEE. CDR3: CASSAGHYYGYTF. CDR3 DNA sequence: TGTGCCAGCAGCGCAGGACACTACTATGGCTACACCTTC.

This chain links TRBV15 with TRBJ1-5; tentative D call: TRBD1 (6 bases). CDR1 and CDR2 from the germline V gene are LNHNV and YYDKDF (reference sequence). V lost 0 bases, J lost 2 bases, and 11 bases lay in between. The CDR3 sequence is 16 residues long. The chain's CDR3 is CATSRDEGGRNQPQHF. As DNA, the CDR3 is TGTGCCACCAGCAGAGACGAGGGGGGCCGCAATCAGCCCCAGCATTTT.

In nucleotides, the CDR3 is TGTGCCACCGGGCCCGGGACAGACAAGTCAGAAGCTTTCTTT. Translated: CATGPGTDKSEAFF. The chain is built from TRBV10-3 and TRBJ1-1; 7 nucleotides match TRBD1. Germline V gene sequence: CDR1 ENHRY, CDR2 SYGVKD. J gave up 8 bases and V 10 bases, and 16 bases lay outside the gene matches. CDR3 size: 14 residues.

The chain couples TRBV5-1 to TRBJ1-1; D might be TRBD1 (5 bases). This CDR3 has 16 residues. Germline lookup yields CDR1 SGHRS and CDR2 YFSETQ. Trimming shortened V by 0 bases and J by 2 bases, and 14 bases separated the two germline ends. In nucleotides, the CDR3 is TGCGCCAGCAGCTTGGGGGACCCACGGGCCAACACTGAAGCTTTCTTT. Protein: CASSLGDPRANTEAFF.

This clone was detected once. The CDR3 DNA is TGTGCCAGCAGCGTGACAGGGAGGGGTAATTCACCCCTCCACTTT. Its translation: CASSVTGRGNSPLHF. The genes are TRBV9 and TRBJ1-6; 7 nucleotides agree with TRBD1. V lost 2 bases to trimming and J lost 6 bases; unmatched junction nucleotides: 5. The germline gives CDR1 SGDLS, CDR2 YYNGEE. This CDR3 is 15 amino acids long.

The chain recombines TRBV19 with TRBJ1-2, with D possibly matching TRBD1 (6 bases). The V end was cut by 6 bases, the J end by 4 bases, with 27 bases between. The length of the CDR3 is 18 residues. CDR1 LNHDA and CDR2 SQIVND come from the germline V gene (reference sequence). This CDR3 is CASSAIQGRAGTSYGYTF. The DNA of the CDR3 is TGTGCCAGTAGCGCTATACAGGGCCGAGCCGGTACCTCCTATGGCTACACCTTC. The full variable domain, its missing parts supplied by reference TRBV19 and TRBJ1-2, is DGGITQSPKYLFRKEGQNVTLSCEQNLNHDAMYWYRQDPGQGLRLIYYSQIVNDFQKGDIAEGYSVSREKKESFPLTVTSAQKNPTAFYLCASSAIQGRAGTSYGYTFGSGTRLTVV.

This clone was counted once. The rearrangement links TRBV5-6 to TRBJ1-5; a possible D gene is TRBD1 (5 bases). Germline CDR1 reads SGHDT; CDR2 reads YYEEEE. Trimming stripped 1 base from V and 7 bases from J, with 12 bases between. The CDR3 is made up of 14 amino acids. The CDR3 spells CASSLRQGSQPQHF. The CDR3 DNA reads TGTGCCAGCAGCTTGAGGCAGGGCAGCCAGCCCCAGCATTTT. Full variable domain (missing parts from reference TRBV5-6 and TRBJ1-5): DAGVTQSPTHLIKTRGQQVTLRCSPKSGHDTVSWYQQALGQGPQFIFQYYEEEERQRGNFPDRFSGHQFPNYSSELNVNALLLGDSALYLCASSLRQGSQPQHFGDGTRLSIL.

This chain links TRBV7-9 with TRBJ1-4; the D gene is possibly TRBD1 (5 bases). V dropped 2 bases and J dropped 12 bases, with 13 bases sitting between them. CDR3 length: 13 amino acids. Germline V gene sequence: CDR1 SEHNR, CDR2 FQNEAQ (reference sequence). The chain's CDR3 is CASSLMGVWELFF. In nucleotides, the CDR3 is TGTGCCAGCAGCTTAATGGGGGTCTGGGAACTGTTTTTT.

The J gene is TRBJ2-1, the V gene TRBV11-1; 8 positions match TRBD2. The CDR3 extends over 16 amino acids. Germline V lookup: CDR1 SGHAT, CDR2 FQDESV (reference sequence). Unmatched junction bases numbered 10, after V lost 2 bases and J lost 7 bases. The CDR3 spells CASSLLSGLARNEQFF. The CDR3 DNA sequence: TGTGCCAGCAGCTTATTATCCGGACTAGCTCGAAATGAGCAGTTCTTC.

This chain links TRBV29-1 with TRBJ2-2, with 7 bases that match TRBD2. The CDR3 has 15 amino acids. V dropped 4 bases and J dropped 4; count of bases not matched to a gene: 9. Germline assignment: CDR1 SQVTM and CDR2 ANQGSEA. The chain's CDR3 is CSVVGRGMGTGELFF. DNA for the CDR3: TGCAGCGTTGTAGGGCGGGGGATGGGCACCGGGGAGCTGTTTTTT.